This T cell receptor beta chain derives from a study of T cells after yellow fever vaccination. Looking at the study overall: Low-cell-number fractions underwent preparation using SMART-Seq v4 Ultra Low Input.

5'RACE template switching produced TCR cDNA carrying a universal primer site and UMIs. TCRdb itself ran the 5' RACE reads through MiXCR, one entry per CDR3 protein. The sample gives 250,000 to 300,000 distinct CDR3 sequences, around 5.3% of which show up once; more than 3% is in the top ten. The sample holds a few counts of this clonotype. Its specificity is unknown. General study results and limits: From the bulk population, abundant clonotypes could contaminate and appear within FACS-sorted repertoires. Reappearance after the booster was observed for most primary-vaccination clones (around 95% CD4, less than 90% CD8).

Deletions cut 1 base from V and 2 bases from J, with 8 bases between. Germline CDR1 reads LGHDT; CDR2 reads YNNKEL (reference sequence). The CDR3 is made up of 14 amino acids. This rearrangement joins TRBV3-1 to TRBJ2-5; no clear D. Here the sequenced sample was CD4+ T cells sorted from PBMCs, taken on the day of the yellow fever booster vaccination. This TCR derives from a man aged 18-30 years who received the YFV17D yellow fever vaccine. CDR3 region: CASSQGAAQETQYF. The CDR3 DNA reads as TGTGCCAGCAGCCAAGGGGCAGCTCAAGAGACCCAGTACTTC.